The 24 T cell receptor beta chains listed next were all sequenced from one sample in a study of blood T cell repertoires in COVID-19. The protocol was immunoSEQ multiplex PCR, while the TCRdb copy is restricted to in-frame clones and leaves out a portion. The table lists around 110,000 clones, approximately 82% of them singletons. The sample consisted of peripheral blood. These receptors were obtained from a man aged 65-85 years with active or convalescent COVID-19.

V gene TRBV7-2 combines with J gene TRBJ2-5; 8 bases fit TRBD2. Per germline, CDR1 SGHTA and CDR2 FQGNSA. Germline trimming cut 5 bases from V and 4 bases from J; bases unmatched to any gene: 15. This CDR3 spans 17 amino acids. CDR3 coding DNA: TGTGCCAGCAGCCCCGGTTCGACAACGGGGGGGCTAGAGACCCAGTACTTC. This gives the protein CASSPGSTTGGLETQYF.

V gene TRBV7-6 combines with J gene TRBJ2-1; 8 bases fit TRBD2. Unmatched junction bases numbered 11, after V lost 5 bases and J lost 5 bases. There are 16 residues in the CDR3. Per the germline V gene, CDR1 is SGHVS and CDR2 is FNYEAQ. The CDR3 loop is CASSPDSGKVNNEQFF. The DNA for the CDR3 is TGTGCCAGCAGCCCCGATAGCGGGAAAGTCAACAATGAGCAGTTCTTC.

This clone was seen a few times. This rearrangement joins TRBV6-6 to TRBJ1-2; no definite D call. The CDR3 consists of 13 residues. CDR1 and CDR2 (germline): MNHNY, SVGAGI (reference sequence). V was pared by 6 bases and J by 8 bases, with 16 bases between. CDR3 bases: TGTGCCAGCAGAGCTACAGTGGCGTCGGGCTACACCTTC. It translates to CASRATVASGYTF.

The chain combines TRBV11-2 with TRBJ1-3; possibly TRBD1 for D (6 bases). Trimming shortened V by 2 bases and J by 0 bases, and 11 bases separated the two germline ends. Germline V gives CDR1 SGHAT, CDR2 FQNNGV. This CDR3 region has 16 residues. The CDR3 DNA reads TGTGCCAGCAGCTTAATCAGGGGCGCCTCTGGAAACACCATATATTTT. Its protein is CASSLIRGASGNTIYF.

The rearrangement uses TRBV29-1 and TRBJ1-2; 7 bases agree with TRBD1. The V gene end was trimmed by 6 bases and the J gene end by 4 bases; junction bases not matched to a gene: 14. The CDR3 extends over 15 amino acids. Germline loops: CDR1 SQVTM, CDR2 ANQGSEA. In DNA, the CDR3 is TGCAGCGTAGCCGGGACAGATTTTGAGGCCTATGGCTACACCTTC. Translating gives CSVAGTDFEAYGYTF.

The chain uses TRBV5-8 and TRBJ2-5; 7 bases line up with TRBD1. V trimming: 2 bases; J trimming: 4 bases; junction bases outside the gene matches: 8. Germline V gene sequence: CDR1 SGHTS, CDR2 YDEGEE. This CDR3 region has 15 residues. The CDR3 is CASSFTGTARETQYF. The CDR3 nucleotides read TGTGCCAGCAGCTTTACCGGGACAGCCAGAGAGACCCAGTACTTC.

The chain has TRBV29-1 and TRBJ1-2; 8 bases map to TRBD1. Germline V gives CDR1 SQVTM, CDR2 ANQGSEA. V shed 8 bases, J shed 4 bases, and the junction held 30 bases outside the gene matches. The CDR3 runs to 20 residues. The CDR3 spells CSQRTRCDGPGQEIPYGYTF. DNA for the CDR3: TGCAGCCAGAGGACCCGATGCGACGGACCGGGACAGGAAATTCCCTATGGCTACACCTTC. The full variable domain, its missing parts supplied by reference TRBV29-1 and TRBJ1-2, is SAVISQKPSRDICQRGTSLTIQCQVDSQVTMMFWYRQQPGQSLTLIATANQGSEATYESGFVIDKFPISRPNLTFSTLTVSNMSPEDSSIYLCSQRTRCDGPGQEIPYGYTFGSGTRLTVV.

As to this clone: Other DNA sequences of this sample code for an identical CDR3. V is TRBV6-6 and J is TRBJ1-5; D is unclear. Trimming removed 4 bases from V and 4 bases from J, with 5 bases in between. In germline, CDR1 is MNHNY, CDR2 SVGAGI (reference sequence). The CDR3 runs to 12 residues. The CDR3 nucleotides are TGTGCCAGCAGTTCGGGTAATCAGCCCCAGCATTTT. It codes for CASSSGNQPQHF.

The CDR3 here is CASSFPDEQFF. CDR3 sequence (DNA): TGTGCCAGCAGTTTTCCGGATGAGCAGTTCTTC. The chain has TRBV28 and TRBJ2-1; D gene ambiguous. CDR1 is MDHEN and CDR2 is SYDVKM in the germline V gene. This CDR3 is built from 11 residues. The V end was cut by 3 bases, the J end by 8 bases, with 5 bases between.

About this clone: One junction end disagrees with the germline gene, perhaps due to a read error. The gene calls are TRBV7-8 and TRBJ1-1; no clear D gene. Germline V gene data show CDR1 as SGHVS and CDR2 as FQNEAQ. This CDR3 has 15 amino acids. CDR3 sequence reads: CASSLGGRMNTEAFF. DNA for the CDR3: TGTGCCAGCAGTTTAGGAGGGAGGATGAACACTGAAGCTTTCTTT.

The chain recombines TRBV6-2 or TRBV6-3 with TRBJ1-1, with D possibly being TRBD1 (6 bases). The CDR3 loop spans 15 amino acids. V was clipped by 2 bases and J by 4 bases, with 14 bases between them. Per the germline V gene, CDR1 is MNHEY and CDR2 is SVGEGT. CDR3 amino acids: CASSYEQGYSTEAFF. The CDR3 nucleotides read TGTGCCAGCAGTTACGAGCAGGGGTATAGCACTGAAGCTTTCTTT.

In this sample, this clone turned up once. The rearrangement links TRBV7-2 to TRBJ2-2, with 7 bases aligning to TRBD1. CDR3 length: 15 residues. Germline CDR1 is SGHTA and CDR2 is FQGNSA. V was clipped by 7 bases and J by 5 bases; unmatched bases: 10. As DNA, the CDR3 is TGTGCCAGCACGCTTAGGGGACAGAATACCGGGGAGCTGTTTTTT. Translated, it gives CASTLRGQNTGELFF.

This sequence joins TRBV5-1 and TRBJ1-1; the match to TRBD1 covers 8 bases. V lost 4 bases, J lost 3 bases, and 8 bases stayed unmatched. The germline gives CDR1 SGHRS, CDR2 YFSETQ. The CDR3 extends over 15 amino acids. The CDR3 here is CASSPDRDMYTEAFF. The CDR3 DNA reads TGCGCCAGCAGCCCGGACAGGGATATGTACACTGAAGCTTTCTTT.

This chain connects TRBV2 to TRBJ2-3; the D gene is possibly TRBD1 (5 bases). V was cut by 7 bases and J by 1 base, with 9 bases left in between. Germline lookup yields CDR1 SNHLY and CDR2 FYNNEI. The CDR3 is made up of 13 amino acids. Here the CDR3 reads CASTDSGTDTQYF. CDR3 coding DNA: TGTGCCAGCACCGACAGCGGCACAGATACGCAGTATTTT.

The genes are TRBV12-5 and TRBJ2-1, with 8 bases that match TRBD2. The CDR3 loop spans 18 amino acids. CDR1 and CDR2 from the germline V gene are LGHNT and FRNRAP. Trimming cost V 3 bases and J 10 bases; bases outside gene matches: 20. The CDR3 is CASGLPHMGVAGPEEQFF. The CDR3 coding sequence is TGTGCTAGTGGTTTACCCCACATGGGGGTAGCGGGGCCCGAGGAGCAGTTCTTC.

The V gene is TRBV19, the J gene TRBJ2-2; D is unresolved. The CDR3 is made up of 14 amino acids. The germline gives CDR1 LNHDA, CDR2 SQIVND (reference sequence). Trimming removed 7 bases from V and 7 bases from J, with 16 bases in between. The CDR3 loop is CASTRAGPSGELFF. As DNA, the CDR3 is TGTGCCAGTACCCGAGCCGGTCCGAGCGGGGAGCTGTTTTTT.

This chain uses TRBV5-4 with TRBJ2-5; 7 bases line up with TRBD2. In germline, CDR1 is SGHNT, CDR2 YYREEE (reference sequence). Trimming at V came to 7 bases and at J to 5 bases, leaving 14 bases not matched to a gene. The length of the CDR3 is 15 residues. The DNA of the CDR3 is TGTGCCAGCTCCGGGCCGAGTAGCGGGTCTGAGACCCAGTACTTC. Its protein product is CASSGPSSGSETQYF. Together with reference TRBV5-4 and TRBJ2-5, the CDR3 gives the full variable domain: ETGVTQSPTHLIKTRGQQVTLRCSSQSGHNTVSWYQQALGQGPQFIFQYYREEENGRGNFPPRFSGLQFPNYSSELNVNALELDDSALYLCASSGPSSGSETQYFGPGTRLLVL.

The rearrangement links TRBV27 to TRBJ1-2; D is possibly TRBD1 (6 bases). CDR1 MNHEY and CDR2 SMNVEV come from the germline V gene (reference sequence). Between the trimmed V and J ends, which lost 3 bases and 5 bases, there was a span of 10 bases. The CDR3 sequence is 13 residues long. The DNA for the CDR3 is TGTGCCAGCAGTTTTAGGGGGGGGTATGGCTACACCTTC. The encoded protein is CASSFRGGYGYTF.

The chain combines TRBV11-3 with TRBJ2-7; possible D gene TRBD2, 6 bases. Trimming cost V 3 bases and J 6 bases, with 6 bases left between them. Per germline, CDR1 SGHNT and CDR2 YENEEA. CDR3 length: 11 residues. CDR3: CASSFSGEQYF. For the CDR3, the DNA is TGTGCCAGCAGCTTTAGCGGCGAGCAGTACTTC.

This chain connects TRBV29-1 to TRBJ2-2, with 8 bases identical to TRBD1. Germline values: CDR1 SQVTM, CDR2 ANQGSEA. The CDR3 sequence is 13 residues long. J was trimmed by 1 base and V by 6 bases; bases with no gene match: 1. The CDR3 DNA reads TGCAGCGTCGACAGGGGGAACACCGGGGAGCTGTTTTTT. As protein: CSVDRGNTGELFF.

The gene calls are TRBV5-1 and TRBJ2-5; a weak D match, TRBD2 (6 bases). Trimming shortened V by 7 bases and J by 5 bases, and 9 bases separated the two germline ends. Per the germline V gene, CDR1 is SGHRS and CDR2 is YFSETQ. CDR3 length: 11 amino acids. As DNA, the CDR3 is TGCGCCAGCTCGGGGGTCGAGACCCAGTACTTC. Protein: CASSGVETQYF.

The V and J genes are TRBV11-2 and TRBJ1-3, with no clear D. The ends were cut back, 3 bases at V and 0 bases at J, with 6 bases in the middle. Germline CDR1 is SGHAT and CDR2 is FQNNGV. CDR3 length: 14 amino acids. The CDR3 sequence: CASSLSTSGNTIYF. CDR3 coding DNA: TGTGCCAGCAGCTTGAGTACCTCTGGAAACACCATATATTTT.

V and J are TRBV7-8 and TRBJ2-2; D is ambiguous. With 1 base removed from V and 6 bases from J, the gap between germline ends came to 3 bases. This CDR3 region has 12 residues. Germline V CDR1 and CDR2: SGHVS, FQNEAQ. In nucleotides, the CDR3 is TGTGCCAGCAGCTTAGGGCCCGGGGAGCTGTTTTTT. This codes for CASSLGPGELFF. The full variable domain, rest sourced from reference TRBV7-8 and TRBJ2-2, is GAGVSQSPRYKVAKRGQDVALRCDPISGHVSLFWYQQALGQGPEFLTYFQNEAQLDKSGLPSDRFFAERPEGSVSTLKIQRTQQEDSAVYLCASSLGPGELFFGEGSRLTVL.

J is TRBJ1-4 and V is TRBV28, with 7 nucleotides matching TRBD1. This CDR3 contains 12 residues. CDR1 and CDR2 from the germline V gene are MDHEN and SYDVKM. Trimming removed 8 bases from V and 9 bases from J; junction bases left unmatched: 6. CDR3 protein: CASSTGEQKLFF. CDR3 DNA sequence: TGTGCCAGCTCCACAGGGGAACAAAAACTGTTTTTT.